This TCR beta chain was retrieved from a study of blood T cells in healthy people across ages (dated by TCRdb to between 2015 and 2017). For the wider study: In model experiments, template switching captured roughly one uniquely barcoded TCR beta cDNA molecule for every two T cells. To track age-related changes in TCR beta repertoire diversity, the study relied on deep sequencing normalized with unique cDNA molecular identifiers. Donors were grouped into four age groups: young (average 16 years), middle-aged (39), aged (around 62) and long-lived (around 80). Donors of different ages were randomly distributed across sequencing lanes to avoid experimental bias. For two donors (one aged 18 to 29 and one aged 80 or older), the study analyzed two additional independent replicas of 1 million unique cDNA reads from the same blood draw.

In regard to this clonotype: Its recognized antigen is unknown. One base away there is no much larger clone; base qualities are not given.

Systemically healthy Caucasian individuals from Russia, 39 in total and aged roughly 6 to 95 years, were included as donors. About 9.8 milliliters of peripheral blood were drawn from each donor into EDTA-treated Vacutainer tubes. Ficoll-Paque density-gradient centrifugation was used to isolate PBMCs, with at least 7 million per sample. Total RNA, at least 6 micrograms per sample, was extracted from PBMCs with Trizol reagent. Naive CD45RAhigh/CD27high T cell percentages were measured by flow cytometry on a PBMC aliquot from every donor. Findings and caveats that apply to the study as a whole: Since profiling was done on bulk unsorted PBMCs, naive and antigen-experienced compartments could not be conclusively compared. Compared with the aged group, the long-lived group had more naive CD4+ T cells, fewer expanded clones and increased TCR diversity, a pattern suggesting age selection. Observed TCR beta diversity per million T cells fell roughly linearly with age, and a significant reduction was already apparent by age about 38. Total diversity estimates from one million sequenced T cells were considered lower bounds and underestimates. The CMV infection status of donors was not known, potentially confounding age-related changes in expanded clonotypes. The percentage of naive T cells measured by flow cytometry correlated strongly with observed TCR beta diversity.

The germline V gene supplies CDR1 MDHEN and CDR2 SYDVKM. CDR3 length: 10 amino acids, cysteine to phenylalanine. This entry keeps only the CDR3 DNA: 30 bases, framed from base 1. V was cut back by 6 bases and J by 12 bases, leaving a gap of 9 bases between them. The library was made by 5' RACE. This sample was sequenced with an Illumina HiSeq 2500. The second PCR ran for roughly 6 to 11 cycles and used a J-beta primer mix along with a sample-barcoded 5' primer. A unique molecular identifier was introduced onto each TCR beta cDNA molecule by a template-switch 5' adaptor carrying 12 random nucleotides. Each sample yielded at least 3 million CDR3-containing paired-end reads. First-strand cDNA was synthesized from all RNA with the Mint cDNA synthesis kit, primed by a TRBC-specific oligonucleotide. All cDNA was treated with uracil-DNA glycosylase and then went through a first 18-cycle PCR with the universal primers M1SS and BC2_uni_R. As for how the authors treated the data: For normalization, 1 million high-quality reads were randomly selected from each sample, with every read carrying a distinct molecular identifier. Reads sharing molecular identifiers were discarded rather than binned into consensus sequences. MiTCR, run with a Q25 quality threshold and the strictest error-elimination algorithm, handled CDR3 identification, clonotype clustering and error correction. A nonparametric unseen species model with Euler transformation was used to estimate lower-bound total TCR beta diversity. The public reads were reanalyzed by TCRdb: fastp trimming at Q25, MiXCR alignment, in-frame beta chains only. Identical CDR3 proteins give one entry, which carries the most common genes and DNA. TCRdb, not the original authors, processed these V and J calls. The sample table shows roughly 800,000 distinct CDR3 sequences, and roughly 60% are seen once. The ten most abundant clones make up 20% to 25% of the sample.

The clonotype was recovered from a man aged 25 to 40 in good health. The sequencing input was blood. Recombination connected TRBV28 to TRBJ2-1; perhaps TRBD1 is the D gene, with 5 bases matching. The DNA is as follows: TGTGCCAGCAGAGGCCAGGGGCAGTTCTTC. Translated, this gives CASRGQGQFF.